This T cell receptor beta chain was recovered during a study of shared clonotypes between healthy human individuals. Study-wide findings and caveats: In this cohort, only blood was sampled, and tissue repertoires likely differ.

Clones were sequenced by immunoSEQ multiplex PCR, and TCRdb holds only the in-frame ones, with some missing. This sample has roughly 550,000 clones; nearly 97% occur once, and the top ten carry around 0.097%. CD45RO negativity and positive selection for CCR7 defined naive CD8 cells, a population that excluded terminally differentiated effector memory CD45RA+ cells. All the donors were Caucasian adults who lived in Nashville, Tennessee. To note about this clone: Its antigen is undetermined.

Germline loops: CDR1 SQVTM, CDR2 ANQGSEA. Trimming removed 0 bases from V and 6 bases from J, with 12 bases in between. There are 13 residues in the CDR3. What was sequenced was naive CD8+ T cells sorted from blood. The sequence was obtained from a woman aged 30 to 39 in good health. The chain recombines TRBV29-1 with TRBJ2-7; D gene uncertain. The CDR3 DNA follows: TGCAGCGTTGAAGATCCCTACTCTATCGAGCAGTACTTC. It encodes CSVEDPYSIEQYF.